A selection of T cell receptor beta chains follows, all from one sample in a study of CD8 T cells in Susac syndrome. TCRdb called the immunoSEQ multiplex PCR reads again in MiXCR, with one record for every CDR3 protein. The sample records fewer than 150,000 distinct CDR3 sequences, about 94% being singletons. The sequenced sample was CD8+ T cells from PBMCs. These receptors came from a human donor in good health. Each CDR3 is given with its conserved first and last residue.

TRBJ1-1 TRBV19 CASSINRGTEAFF
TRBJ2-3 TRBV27 CASSWGAGIGTDTQYF
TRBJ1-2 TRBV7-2 CASSLPHSVGYTF
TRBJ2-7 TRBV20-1 CSARGTGNSEQYF
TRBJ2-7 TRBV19 CASTNSYEQYF
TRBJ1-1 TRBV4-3 CASSHDSVGTEAFF
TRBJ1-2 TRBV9 CASSEGQGTGYTF
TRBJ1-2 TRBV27 CASSQLSGYGYTF
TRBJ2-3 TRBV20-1 CSASSPTGGTDTQYF
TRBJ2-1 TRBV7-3 CASSLAASYYNEQFF
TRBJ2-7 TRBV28 CASSLATGGNEQYF
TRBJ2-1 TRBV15 CATSRGREGSYNEQFF
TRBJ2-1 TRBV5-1 CASSLLSDEQFF
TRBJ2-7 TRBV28 CASSSGVRDEQSF
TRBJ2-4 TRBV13 CASSYRGQNIQYF
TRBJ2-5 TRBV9 CASSLAGGKETQYF
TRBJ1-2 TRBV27 CASSLGRDYGYTF
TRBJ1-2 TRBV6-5 CASSEQGAHYGYTF
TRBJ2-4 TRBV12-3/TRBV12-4 CASSLGGRDIQYF
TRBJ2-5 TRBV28 CASSQPLYSRSQYF
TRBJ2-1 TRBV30 CAWSVYEPQYYLYNEQFF
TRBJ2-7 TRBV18 CASSHDPSSYEQYF
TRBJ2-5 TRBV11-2 CASSWGGGETQYF
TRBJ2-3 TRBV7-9 CASSRRLAGALTRTDTQYF
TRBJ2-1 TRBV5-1 CASSPNPGEQFF
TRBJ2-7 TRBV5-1 CASSLAIGGSYEQYF
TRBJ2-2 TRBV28 CASSSLGGELFF
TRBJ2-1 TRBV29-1 CSGVLLGNEQFF
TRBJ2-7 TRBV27 CASRDYEQYF
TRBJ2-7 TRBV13 CASIRFVEAGVGEQYF
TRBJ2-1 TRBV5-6 CASSLKARNEQFF
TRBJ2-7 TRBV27 CASNPIGQTYEQYF